The 4 T cell receptor beta chains below were found in one sample sequenced in a study of cytomegalovirus exposure and HLA in healthy donors. Both 60 Vbeta primers and 13 Jbeta primers went into the PCR. This table comes from immunoSEQ multiplex PCR, and its TCRdb copy is limited to in-frame clones, with some not included. This table has 120,000 or so clones, about 80% appearing once. The sequencing sample was made of PBMCs. The receptors stem from a woman between 50 and 59 years old in good health and CMV-seronegative.

V gene TRBV29-1 combines with J gene TRBJ2-1, with TRBD2 identical over 13 bases. This CDR3 is built from 15 residues. J lost 4 bases, V lost 6 bases, and 6 bases had no gene match. CDR1 is SQVTM, CDR2 ANQGSEA, per germline. Written as DNA, the CDR3 is TGCAGCGTCGGAGGGACTAGCGGGACATACAATGAGCAGTTCTTC. Its protein is CSVGGTSGTYNEQFF.

The gene calls are TRBV4-3 and TRBJ2-2; D is possibly TRBD1 (5 bases). The germline V and J ends were trimmed by 0 bases and 7 bases, with 15 bases remaining between them. This CDR3 is 16 amino acids long. Germline V gene data show CDR1 as LGHNA and CDR2 as YSLEER. The CDR3 DNA reads as TGCGCCAGCAGCCAAGATCTAAGGGGCGCGGACGGGGAGCTGTTTTTT. This codes for CASSQDLRGADGELFF.

The rearrangement uses TRBV10-3 and TRBJ2-3; 10 bases match TRBD2. V gave up 6 bases and J gave up 10 bases; unmatched junction bases: 7. The CDR3 loop spans 13 amino acids. From germline, CDR1 is ENHRY and CDR2 SYGVKD. The CDR3 is CAIRGSSGSPQYF. The CDR3 DNA follows: TGTGCCATCAGAGGATCTAGCGGGAGCCCGCAGTATTTT.

The chain carries TRBV29-1 and TRBJ2-3; D remains ambiguous. Germline CDR1 SQVTM, CDR2 ANQGSEA. The CDR3 is 10 residues long. Trimming took off 6 bases at V and 1 base at J, with 2 bases between the two ends. CDR3 sequence: CSVGTDTQYF. The CDR3 nucleotides are TGCAGCGTCGGCACAGATACGCAGTATTTT.